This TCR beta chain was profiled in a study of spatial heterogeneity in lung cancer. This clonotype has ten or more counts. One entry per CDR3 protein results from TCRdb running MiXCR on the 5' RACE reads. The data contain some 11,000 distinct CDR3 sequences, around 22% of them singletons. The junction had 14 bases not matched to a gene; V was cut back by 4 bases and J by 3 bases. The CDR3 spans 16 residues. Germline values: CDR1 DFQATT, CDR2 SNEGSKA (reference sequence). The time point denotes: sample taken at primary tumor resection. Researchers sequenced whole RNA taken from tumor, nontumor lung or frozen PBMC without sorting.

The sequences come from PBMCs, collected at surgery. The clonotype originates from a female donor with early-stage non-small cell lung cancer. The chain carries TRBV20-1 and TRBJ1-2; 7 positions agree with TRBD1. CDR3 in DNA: TGCAGTGCTAAGTCGAGGGGGCGGAGTATTTACTATGGCTACACCTTC. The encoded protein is CSAKSRGRSIYYGYTF.